Presented here are 16 T cell receptor beta chains from one specimen sequenced in a study of cytomegalovirus exposure and HLA in healthy donors. The PCR made use of 60 Vbeta and 13 Jbeta primers. Assay: immunoSEQ multiplex PCR; the TCRdb copy retains only in-frame clones and omits some. Of about 200,000 clones listed, roughly 84% are singletons. Sequencing was done on a sample of PBMCs. The receptors come from a girl aged 5 to 17 in good health and CMV-seronegative.

The CDR3 reads CASSTQRGAHYGYTF. The CDR3, as DNA: TGTGCCAGCAGCACCCAACGGGGGGCCCACTATGGCTACACCTTC. The chain combines TRBV7-2 with TRBJ1-2; possible D gene TRBD1, 6 bases. The germline CDR1 and CDR2 sequences are SGHTA and FQGNSA. V was cut by 5 bases and J by 3 bases, with 16 bases left in between. This CDR3 contains 15 residues.

CDR3 amino acids: CASSLFGANQETQYF. The CDR3 region has the DNA TGTGCCAGCAGTTTATTTGGGGCCAACCAAGAGACCCAGTACTTC. V gene TRBV27 combines with J gene TRBJ2-5; D might be TRBD1 (5 bases). Germline values: CDR1 MNHEY, CDR2 SMNVEV (reference sequence). V lost 1 base and J lost 0, with 9 bases in between. The CDR3 loop spans 15 amino acids.

The J gene is TRBJ2-1, the V gene TRBV18; 10 positions agree with TRBD2. Germline CDR1 and CDR2: KGHSH and LQKENI. CDR3 size: 15 residues. The trim removed 3 bases at V and 8 bases at J, leaving 7 bases unmatched. CDR3 sequence: CASSPLAGVGDEQFF. The CDR3 bases are TGTGCCAGCTCACCTCTAGCGGGAGTCGGGGATGAGCAGTTCTTC.

The chain uses TRBV6-5 and TRBJ1-1, with D maybe TRBD1 (5 bases). Trimming took off 8 bases at V and 3 bases at J, with 13 bases between the two ends. The CDR3 is 13 amino acids. Germline-derived CDR1 and CDR2 are MNHEY and SVGAGI. The CDR3 spells CASWNRPDTEAFF. The CDR3 DNA reads as TGTGCCAGCTGGAACAGGCCGGACACTGAAGCTTTCTTT.

The CDR3 spells CASSILDRDDNEQYF. CDR3 in DNA: TGTGCCAGTAGTATATTGGACAGGGACGACAACGAGCAGTACTTC. This rearrangement joins TRBV19 to TRBJ2-5; 8 bases are a match to TRBD1. The J call may be mistaken, given a closer DNA end match to TRBJ2-7. Per the germline V gene, CDR1 is LNHDA and CDR2 is SQIVND (reference sequence). CDR3 size: 15 residues.

The CDR3 protein is CASSATTRGGESNYGYTF. DNA for the CDR3: TGTGCCAGCAGCGCGACGACCAGAGGGGGCGAGTCTAACTATGGCTACACCTTC. The chain couples TRBV9 to TRBJ1-2; TRBD1 agrees at 7 bases. V dropped 3 bases and J dropped 0; count of bases not matched to a gene: 14. This CDR3 is 18 amino acids long. Germline V lookup: CDR1 SGDLS, CDR2 YYNGEE.

The J gene is TRBJ1-5, the V gene TRBV28; D not resolved. CDR1 is MDHEN and CDR2 is SYDVKM in the germline V gene. The V and J ends lost 3 bases and 0 bases respectively, with 3 bases between them. The CDR3 is 13 residues long. CDR3 protein: CASSFRSNQPQHF. The CDR3 nucleotides read TGTGCCAGCAGTTTCCGTAGCAATCAGCCCCAGCATTTT.

The V and J genes are TRBV6-1 and TRBJ2-3; 7 nucleotides line up with TRBD1. There are 13 residues in the CDR3. V shed 2 bases and J 13 bases; nucleotides not matched to a gene: 9. Looked up from germline, CDR1 is MNHNS and CDR2 is SASEGT. The CDR3 region has the DNA TGTGCCAGCAGTGAAAGAGAGGAACAGGGGAAGTATTTT. This encodes CASSEREEQGKYF.

CDR3 DNA sequence: TGTGCCAGCAGCTTACGGTCCCCCTACGAGCAGTACTTC. Translated: CASSLRSPYEQYF. The J gene is TRBJ2-7, the V gene TRBV7-9; D remains unclear. Germline V gives CDR1 SEHNR, CDR2 FQNEAQ (reference sequence). The CDR3 covers 13 residues. The V gene lost 2 bases and the J gene lost 2 bases, with 7 bases spanning the gap.

As to this clone: The identical CDR3 is also encoded by other nucleotide sequences in the sample. J is TRBJ2-7 and V is TRBV5-1; 12 nucleotides agree with TRBD1. Per the germline V gene, CDR1 is SGHRS and CDR2 is YFSETQ. Germline trimming cut 0 bases from V and 4 bases from J; bases unmatched to any gene: 2. The length of the CDR3 is 15 residues. CDR3: CASSLVGQGAYEQYF. Written as DNA, the CDR3 is TGCGCCAGCAGCTTGGTGGGACAGGGGGCTTACGAGCAGTACTTC.

V is TRBV9 and J is TRBJ2-1, with D possibly matching TRBD2 (5 bases). The CDR3 spans 16 residues. CDR1 is SGDLS, CDR2 YYNGEE, per germline. The V end was cut by 4 bases, the J end by 5 bases, with 19 bases between. CDR3 sequence: CASSRSTARGHNEQFF. CDR3 nucleotide sequence: TGTGCCAGCAGCAGGAGTACAGCTCGGGGTCACAATGAGCAGTTCTTC.

The V and J genes are TRBV28 and TRBJ2-5; D is perhaps TRBD1 (5 bases). Germline V lookup: CDR1 MDHEN, CDR2 SYDVKM. The CDR3 spans 15 residues. V was trimmed by 4 bases and J by 2 bases, leaving 14 bases between them. The CDR3 DNA sequence: TGTGCCAGCAGTTCCCCGACAGCTTCTCAAGAGACCCAGTACTTC. Protein product: CASSSPTASQETQYF. The complete variable domain, with remaining parts taken from reference TRBV28 and TRBJ2-5, reads DVKVTQSSRYLVKRTGEKVFLECVQDMDHENMFWYRQDPGLGLRLIYFSYDVKMKEKGDIPEGYSVSREKKERFSLILESASTNQTSMYLCASSSPTASQETQYFGPGTRLLVL.

J is TRBJ2-1 and V is TRBV25-1; TRBD1 matches 9 bases. Trimming took 3 bases from V and 7 from J; bases not matched to a gene: 7. The CDR3 spans 15 residues. In germline, CDR1 is MGHDK, CDR2 SYGVNS. The CDR3 protein is CASSDSTGGGNEQFF. The CDR3 DNA reads TGTGCCAGCAGTGACTCGACAGGGGGGGGAAATGAGCAGTTCTTC.

This rearrangement joins TRBV6-6 to TRBJ1-4; 8 bases are shared with TRBD1. Germline CDR1 and CDR2: MNHNY and SVGAGI (reference sequence). After removal of 2 bases from V and 7 bases from J, the junction contained 3 bases not matched to a gene. There are 14 residues in the CDR3. The CDR3 reads CASSYVQGGEKLFF. In DNA form, the CDR3 reads TGTGCCAGCAGTTACGTACAGGGGGGTGAAAAACTGTTTTTT.

This clone appeared a few times. This CDR3 is CASSQGLAGGYEQYF. The CDR3, as DNA: TGCGCCAGCAGCCAGGGACTAGCGGGAGGTTACGAGCAGTACTTC. The chain combines TRBV4-1 with TRBJ2-7; 15 nucleotides align to TRBD2. The CDR3 runs 15 residues. CDR1 and CDR2 (germline): MGHRA, YSYEKL. After removal of 3 bases from V and 4 bases from J, the junction contained 1 base not matched to a gene.

V gene TRBV5-8 combines with J gene TRBJ2-7, with 9 positions matching TRBD1. The germline gives CDR1 SGHTS, CDR2 YDEGEE. This CDR3 contains 15 residues. Germline trimming cut 2 bases from V and 3 bases from J; bases unmatched to any gene: 6. The CDR3 is CASSLSGQGSYEQYF. For the CDR3, the DNA is TGTGCCAGCAGCTTATCAGGACAGGGGAGCTACGAGCAGTACTTC.